This T cell receptor beta chain was recorded in a study of blood T cell repertoires in COVID-19. The germline V gene has CDR1 MDHEN and CDR2 SYDVKM. V shed 6 bases and J shed 0 bases, with 8 bases lying between them. The CDR3 contains 13 residues. The repertoire was sequenced with immunoSEQ multiplex PCR; TCRdb's copy has only in-frame clones and lacks some. The sample includes about 180,000 clones, approximately 90% of them seen just once. The origin of this receptor is a woman aged 25 to 45 with acute or convalescent COVID-19. V usage is TRBV28 and J usage is TRBJ1-2; no definite D call. Material: peripheral blood. The CDR3 DNA is TGTGCCAGCAGCCCATCAGCTAACTATGGCTACACCTTC. Its translation is CASSPSANYGYTF.